Following are 5 T cell receptor beta chains from one sample sequenced in a study of control samples from healthy donors and cancer patients. Sequenced by immunoSEQ multiplex PCR; TCRdb stores in-frame clones only, minus some. The table records about 110,000 clones, 82% of them present only once. The source material was blood. The receptors come from a man younger than 35 in good health.

The rearrangement uses TRBV4-2 and TRBJ2-5; no clear D gene. Trimming removed 0 bases from V and 0 bases from J, with 5 bases in between. This CDR3 has 14 amino acids. Germline V gene lookup returns CDR1 LGHNA and CDR2 YNFKEQ. DNA of the CDR3: TGTGCCAGCAGCCAAGACAGCAACCAAGAGACCCAGTACTTC. It specifies CASSQDSNQETQYF.

The CDR3 nucleotides are TGTGCCAGCAGCCAACACGGGGTGGCTGGCTATGGCTACACCTTC. Residues: CASSQHGVAGYGYTF. The chain uses TRBV7-2 and TRBJ1-2; D is ambiguous. The CDR3 has 15 amino acids. The germline V gene has CDR1 SGHTA and CDR2 FQGNSA. The ends were cut back, 5 bases at V and 4 bases at J, with 17 bases in the middle.

This clone was found a few times. The rearrangement uses TRBV21-1 and TRBJ2-3; whether TRBD2, the table's D call, matches the DNA was not checked. TRBV21-1 constitutes a pseudogene. This CDR3 spans 18 amino acids. CDR3 nucleotide sequence: TGTGCCAGCAGCCCTGTTCCCGGGACTCCCCATATGTCAGATACGCAGTATTTT. It codes for CASSPVPGTPHMSDTQYF.

The rearrangement uses TRBV7-2 and TRBJ1-2, with D maybe TRBD1 (5 bases). Germline V gene data show CDR1 as SGHTA and CDR2 as FQGNSA. This CDR3 is 14 amino acids long. V shed 8 bases and J shed 4 bases, with 17 bases lying between them. DNA of the CDR3: TGTGCCAGCGGGTATATTCAGGGCATCTATGGCTACACCTTC. Its translation is CASGYIQGIYGYTF.

The rearrangement uses TRBV6-5 and TRBJ1-1, with D possibly being TRBD1 (6 bases). V lost 0 bases to trimming and J lost 5 bases, with 13 bases between them. Germline V gives CDR1 MNHEY, CDR2 SVGAGI. The CDR3 is 15 amino acids. The DNA of the CDR3 is TGTGCCAGCAGTTACTCGACGCAGGGGCGTACTGAAGCTTTCTTT. Its translation is CASSYSTQGRTEAFF.